This entry lists 8 T cell receptor beta chains sequenced from one sample in a study of molecular identifiers for immune sequencing clone quantification. TCRdb re-derived calls from the PCR reads in MiXCR, one entry per CDR3 protein. The sample carries around 480,000 distinct CDR3 sequences, over 20% recorded once. Material: naive CD8+ T cells from blood, with Jurkat cell RNA spiked in. The subset is: FACS-sorted CD8+CD4-CCR7+CD45RA+ naive T cells. These receptors were taken from a human donor in good health. Some libraries in this study had Jurkat cell RNA spiked in.

This clonotype has a handful of counts. The chain is built from TRBV19 and TRBJ2-3; D is perhaps TRBD1 or TRBD2 (5 bases each). The germline V gene encodes CDR1 LNHDA and CDR2 SQIVND (reference sequence). V lost 3 bases and J 2 bases, leaving 9 bases between the germline ends. This CDR3 has 14 amino acids. The CDR3 coding sequence is TGTGCCAGTAGTATCGGGGCAGTCACAGATACGCAGTATTTT. This sequence encodes CASSIGAVTDTQYF.

The genes are TRBV19 and TRBJ1-1; D unresolved. Germline CDR1 and CDR2: LNHDA and SQIVND (reference sequence). This CDR3 region has 15 residues. Trimming removed 3 bases from V and 0 bases from J, with 11 bases in between. The CDR3 loop reads CASSMLHPMNTEAFF. CDR3 nucleotides: TGTGCCAGTAGTATGTTACACCCAATGAACACTGAAGCTTTCTTT.

Many counts were recorded for this clonotype. The V call is TRBV6-5, the J call TRBJ2-7; D may correspond to TRBD1 or TRBD2 (6 bases each). With 5 bases removed from V and 5 bases from J, the gap between germline ends came to 13 bases. Germline CDR1 MNHEY, CDR2 SVGAGI. The CDR3 extends over 13 amino acids. In DNA, the CDR3 is TGTGCCAGCAGTACCCTCGGGGGCAACGAGCAGTACTTC. Encoded protein: CASSTLGGNEQYF.

This clonotype appeared many times. The gene calls are TRBV5-4 and TRBJ2-7; 9 bases map to TRBD2. Germline V gene data show CDR1 as SGHNT and CDR2 as YYREEE (reference sequence). The CDR3 has 16 residues. With V trimmed by 0 bases and J by 1 base, 5 bases remained unmatched. In nucleotides, the CDR3 is TGTGCCAGCAGCTTGGTTAGCGGGGGCCGTTCCTACGAGCAGTACTTC. Protein product: CASSLVSGGRSYEQYF.

In the case of this clonotype: No conserved phenylalanine or tryptophan ends this CDR3, so it is likely a read error. The V call is TRBV5-1, the J call TRBJ2-7; a weak D match, TRBD1 (6 bases). The CDR3 runs to 15 residues. Germline-derived CDR1 and CDR2 are SGHRS and YFSETQ. V dropped 4 bases and J dropped 6 bases, with 20 bases sitting between them. Here the CDR3 reads CASSITGPLSAEQYL. As DNA, the CDR3 is TGCGCCAGCAGCATCACAGGGCCTCTTTCCGCCGAGCAGTACCTC.

Turning to this clonotype: A single base separates this from a much larger clone, so it may be a read error. The J gene is TRBJ1-1, the V gene TRBV7-9; D gene unclear. Germline lookup yields CDR1 SEHNR and CDR2 FQNEAQ (reference sequence). The CDR3 loop spans 13 amino acids. CDR3 coding DNA: TGTGTCAGCAGCTTAATCGGCCGGGAGGAAGCTTTCTTT. Protein sequence: CVSSLIGREEAFF.

This chain links TRBV20-1 with TRBJ1-5, with D perhaps matching TRBD1 (6 bases). This CDR3 spans 16 amino acids. Germline CDR1 DFQATT, CDR2 SNEGSKA (reference sequence). V was pared by 8 bases and J by 0 bases, with 20 bases between. This chain's CDR3 is CSIRDTEGYSNQPQHF. CDR3 in DNA: TGCAGTATAAGGGACACGGAGGGTTATAGCAATCAGCCCCAGCATTTT.

Comments on this clonotype: The junction shows a germline mismatch at one end, possibly a read error. DNA of the CDR3: TGTGCCTGCAGTTTTCACTCTGGGGCCAACGTCCTGACTTTC. Protein product: CACSFHSGANVLTF. The chain carries TRBV27 and TRBJ2-6; D not resolved. The CDR3 loop spans 14 amino acids. Germline V CDR1 and CDR2: MNHEY, SMNVEV (reference sequence).